This TCR beta chain came from a study of cytomegalovirus exposure and HLA in healthy donors (dated by TCRdb to about 2017). General notes on the study: According to an earlier analysis of a few hundred of the donors, roughly 180 million T cells yielded 117 million unique TCR beta sequences and around 280 Gb of sequence data. Roughly 300 gigabases of sequencing data and approximately 92 million unique TCR sequences made up an early release that covered approximately 620 HLA-typed donors. The genetic ancestry cluster associated with self-reported Caucasian donors included over 80% of the roughly 360 genotyped donors. The study was designed to test whether signatures of past pathogen exposure could be identified by cataloging public T cell receptors. The study used immunosequencing to profile the T cell repertoires of approximately 650 subjects and linked those repertoires to cytomegalovirus serostatus. Along with the approximately 620-subject first cohort, a separate validation cohort of over a hundred different subjects was used. To predict cytomegalovirus infection status, the study brought together high-throughput TCR immunosequencing, statistical association of individual TCRs with disease status, and machine learning. To study patterns of TCR occurrence, a later analysis re-analyzed previously published TCR beta repertoires from several hundred donors and added high-resolution HLA genotyping. The later analysis used no new phenotypic data to find candidate immune exposures, relying instead on TCR beta sequences and their occurrence across donors. In an earlier analysis of a few hundred of the donors, high-throughput TCR beta sequencing was used to judge whether each TCR beta V gene segment behaved as functional or pseudogenic. Donor age, sex, ethnicity and CMV serostatus were compiled alongside the repertoire data. Genome-wide SNP genotypes for about 60% of the 666 donors were used in a later genetic analysis, which treated that subset as a discovery cohort. All discovery cohort repertoires had been generated using a single sequencing platform. HLA typing covered class I and class II loci at four-digit resolution. The number of typed donors differed by locus: roughly 620-640 for A, B, C, DRB1 and DQB1; approximately 540 for DQA1; 606 for DPA1; and 400 to 480 for DPB1. Because of strong linkage in the cohort, roughly 5 DR-DQ haplotypes were treated as single units for association and clustering. Among around 400 genotyped donors of the cohort, an average of around 220,000 unique TCR beta nucleotide sequences was sequenced per donor, of which 15% to 20% were non-productive. Paper-wide results and their limitations: Assigning TCR associations to individual alleles was difficult when HLA alleles, especially DR and DQ, strongly co-occurred. Linkage disequilibrium might explain the correlated functional status among segregating V segments, but an unknown experimental factor could not be excluded. In both the original and validation cohorts, the classifier was reported to diagnose cytomegalovirus status with high specificity and sensitivity. Compared with equally common non-associated chains, HLA-associated TCR beta chains in a later analysis were more clonally expanded and had lower generation probabilities. According to a later analysis, TCR association rates differed among HLA loci, with DRB1 alleles showing the most associated TCRs and HLA-C alleles showing the fewest. In an earlier analysis of approximately 600 of the donors, most TCR beta V segments were observed in productive rearrangements about 87% or about 30% of the time, broadly matching IMGT annotations. This cohort had only TCR beta chains sequenced, and the lack of alpha or paired-chain data limited which features could be detected. Presence/absence analyses assumed roughly uniform sequencing depth across donors, an assumption that may not hold. The study gave a list of about 160 TCR beta chains associated with cytomegalovirus. Because HLA typing was missing for some donors at each locus, association tests included only the typed subset. The sequencing pipeline was judged likely to have produced a cluster of highly shared sequence variants as a technical artifact. In a later genetic analysis, a missense DCLRE1C variant was associated with V-gene and J-gene trimming of TCR beta chains, and the association was replicated in an independent cohort. In a later genetic analysis, fewer N-insertions in productive TCRs were reported among donors in an Asian-associated ancestry cluster than the roughly 700-donor mean. Across donors, most TCR sequences were observed very rarely, whereas some public TCRs were present in many individuals. A later analysis associated about 18,000 TCR beta sequences with specific HLA alleles at a false discovery rate of 0.05. A later analysis reported that several top co-occurrence clusters appeared linked to parvovirus B19, influenza, CMV and Epstein-Barr virus. In vitro tests confirmed that a few of the cytomegalovirus-associated TCR beta chains recognize cytomegalovirus antigens. A further reported finding was that TCR beta sequences accurately predicted the HLA-A and HLA-B alleles for most subjects in the first cohort. According to the authors, the approach could potentially be generalized to other disease states and immunological phenotypes. In a later analysis, most CMV-associated TCR beta chains were found to appear HLA-restricted, with HLA associations seemingly driven largely by CMV exposure. The earlier analysis of approximately 540 of the donors excluded approximately 15 rarely observed V segments, including chromosome 9 orphons, because counts were too low. CMV serostatus was the only immune exposure information available for the cohort.

Comments on this clone: It lacks a known antigen.

Library method: the immunoSEQ multiplex PCR assay. The multiplex PCR relied on a mix of 60 forward primers for TCR Vbeta segments and 13 reverse primers for TCR Jbeta segments. Amplification of the CDR3 region of rearranged TCR beta genes was performed with a multiplex PCR assay on genomic DNA. Amplified TCR beta libraries were sequenced as 87-base-pair reads on the Illumina HiSeq System. The authors' analysis ran thus. A later analysis counted 65 million to 90 million unique TCR beta chains across the 666 repertoires, and 10 million to 11 million of these chains were shared by at least two donors. A nearest-neighbor algorithm error-corrected the raw reads and collapsed the reads into unique sequences, merging closely related sequences to remove PCR and sequencing errors. Alignment of CDR3 sequences to IMGT reference sequences was used to assign V, D and J gene segments. For a sequence to be retained, at least a six-nucleotide match to both a V gene segment and a J gene segment was required. Rearrangements were classified as productive when the CDR3 lacked stop codons and remained in frame with V and J, and all other rearrangements were classified as non-productive. Following IMGT convention, CDR3 was defined as the stretch from the second conserved V-encoded cysteine to the conserved J-encoded phenylalanine. Sequences without an unambiguous match to a single V gene segment were excluded from the earlier analysis of about 600 of the donors. An earlier analysis of fewer than 650 of the donors classified V segments as functional when productive rearrangements were above 56.7% and as segregating when the standard deviation between donors was above 5%. A statistical classification framework was developed to diagnose cytomegalovirus status using the catalog of TCR beta chain sequences. In a later analysis, V and J genes were assigned by comparing TCR nucleotide sequences against IMGT/GENE-DB human TR gene sequences. Using the TCRdist pipeline, a later analysis assigned CDR3 sequences along with most-parsimonious VDJ recombination scenarios. In a later analysis, each TCR beta chain was defined by its CDR3 amino acid sequence together with its V-gene family, and reads lacking a unique V-gene family were excluded. To address suspected cross-contamination and a sequencing artifact, a later analysis removed several hundred highly shared, low-generation-probability nucleotide sequences. In a later analysis, a clonal expansion index for each public chain was calculated from normalized within-repertoire ranks of inferred template counts. A later analysis computed generation probabilities with a VDJ recombination model fitted to out-of-frame rearrangements, and checked the results against IGoR. A later analysis scored TCR-TCR, TCR-HLA and TCR-CMV co-occurrence with hypergeometric tests, applying a repertoire-size bias correction to TCR pairs. A later analysis estimated false discovery rates by permuting HLA or CMV assignments 20 times. In a later analysis, co-occurring TCRs were grouped using DBSCAN, with TCRdist sequence similarity added in when clustering inside HLA-allele-positive subsets. Repertoires with fewer than 30,000 or more than 120,000 public chains, plus five repertoires with anomalous nucleotide sharing, were excluded from co-occurrence clustering. TCRdb stores this immuneACCESS table with in-frame sequences only. Part of the clones is absent; in the studies checked, under half of the shortfall reflects unresolved V genes, and no reason is known for the rest. That table furnishes V, J and clone size, whereas the DNA furnished D and trimming. The sample's records list about 62,000 clones. The top ten clonotypes cover 4% to 5.5% of the sample.

The cohort consisted of hundreds of healthy bone marrow donors. At the time of sampling, every cohort member was nominally healthy, though immune exposures that went unrecorded were likely present. The donor tested CMV seropositive and was one of the 289 seropositive cohort members. Every donor gave a peripheral blood sample, and the peripheral blood mononuclear cells from that sample were used for TCR beta sequencing. The Qiagen DNeasy Blood Extraction Kit was used to extract genomic DNA from the blood cell samples. This sequence was found in a man aged 25-40 years in good health and CMV-seropositive. The sample comprised PBMCs.

The CDR3 corresponds to CASSAGQQETQYF. The DNA sequence is as follows: TGTGCCAGCAGTGCCGGACAGCAAGAGACCCAGTACTTC. The chain is encoded by TRBV2 joined to TRBJ2-5; the D region possibly corresponds to TRBD1 (6 bases align). From a lookup of the germline V gene, CDR1 and CDR2 are SNHLY and FYNNEI. Taken from cysteine to phenylalanine, the CDR3 has 13 residues. Kept here is only the CDR3 DNA, which spans 39 bases and is read in frame from base 1. Between the V and J ends, shortened by 4 bases and 2 bases respectively, the junction contains 8 bases.